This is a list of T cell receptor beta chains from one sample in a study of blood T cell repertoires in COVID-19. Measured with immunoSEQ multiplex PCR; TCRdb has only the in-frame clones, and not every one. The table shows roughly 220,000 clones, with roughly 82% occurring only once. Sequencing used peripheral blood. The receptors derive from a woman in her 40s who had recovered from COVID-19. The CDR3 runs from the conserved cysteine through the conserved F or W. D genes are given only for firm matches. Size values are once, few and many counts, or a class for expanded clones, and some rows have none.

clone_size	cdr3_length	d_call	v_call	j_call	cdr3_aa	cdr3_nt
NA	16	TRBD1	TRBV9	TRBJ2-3	CASSVGGGVGTDTQYF	TGTGCCAGCAGCGTAGGAGGGGGCGTCGGCACAGATACGCAGTATTTT
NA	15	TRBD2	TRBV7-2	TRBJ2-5	CASSLLAGGQETQYF	TGTGCCAGCAGCCTGCTAGCGGGGGGGCAAGAGACCCAGTACTTC
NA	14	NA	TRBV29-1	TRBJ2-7	CSVEDSSQGYEQYF	TGCAGCGTTGAAGACTCCAGCCAGGGCTACGAGCAGTACTTC
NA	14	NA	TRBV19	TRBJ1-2	CASSPETQARGGTF	TGTGCCAGTAGTCCAGAAACCCAAGCGCGTGGGGGGACCTTC
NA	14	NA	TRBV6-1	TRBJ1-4	CASSDSATNEKLFF	TGTGCCAGCAGTGATAGTGCAACTAATGAAAAACTGTTTTTT
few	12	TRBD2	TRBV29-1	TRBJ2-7	CSVVGLAYEQYF	TGCAGCGTCGTGGGACTAGCCTACGAGCAGTACTTC
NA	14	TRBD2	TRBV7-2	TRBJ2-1	CASRRLAGGNEQFF	TGTGCCAGCAGAAGGCTAGCGGGGGGAAATGAGCAGTTCTTC
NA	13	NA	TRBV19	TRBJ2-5	CASSQQGQETQYF	TGTGCCAGTAGTCAACAGGGACAAGAGACCCAGTACTTC
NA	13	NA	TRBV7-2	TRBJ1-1	CASSLSVNTEAFF	TGTGCCAGCAGCTTATCCGTGAACACTGAAGCTTTCTTT
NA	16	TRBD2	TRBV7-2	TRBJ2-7	CASSLEGSSGAYEQYF	TGTGCCAGCAGCTTAGAGGGATCTAGCGGGGCGTACGAGCAGTACTTC
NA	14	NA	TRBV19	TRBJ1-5	CASSTSFSNQPQHF	TGTGCCAGTAGTACCTCCTTTAGCAATCAGCCCCAGCATTTT
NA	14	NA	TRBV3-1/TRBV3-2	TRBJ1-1	CASSLRDTNTEAFF	TGTGCCAGCAGCCTCCGGGACACGAACACTGAAGCTTTCTTT
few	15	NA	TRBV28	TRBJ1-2	CASSIRPGKPYGYTF	TGTGCCAGCAGTATTCGACCGGGAAAACCCTATGGCTACACCTTC
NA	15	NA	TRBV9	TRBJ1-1	CASSVGGQMNTEAFF	TGTGCCAGCAGCGTAGGGGGACAAATGAACACTGAAGCTTTCTTT
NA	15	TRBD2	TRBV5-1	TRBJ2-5	CASSWLAGGRETQYF	TGCGCCAGCAGCTGGCTAGCGGGGGGGCGAGAGACCCAGTACTTC
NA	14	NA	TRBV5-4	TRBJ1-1	CASRGGTLQSEAFF	TGTGCCAGCAGAGGGGGAACACTTCAGTCTGAAGCTTTCTTT
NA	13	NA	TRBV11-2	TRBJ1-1	CASSLEQGGEAFF	TGTGCCAGCAGCTTGGAACAGGGTGGGGAGGCTTTCTTT
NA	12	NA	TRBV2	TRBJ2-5	CASIREQETQYF	TGTGCCAGCATCAGGGAACAAGAGACCCAGTACTTC
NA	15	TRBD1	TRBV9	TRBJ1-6	CASSETGGNNSPLHF	TGTGCCAGCAGTGAAACAGGGGGCAATAATTCACCCCTCCACTTT
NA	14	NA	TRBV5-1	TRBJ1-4	CASSGGQPNEKLFF	TGCGCCAGCAGCGGTGGACAACCGAATGAAAAACTGTTTTTT
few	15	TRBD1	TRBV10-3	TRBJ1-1	CAISGTGTADTEAFF	TGTGCCATCAGTGGGACCGGGACAGCCGACACTGAAGCTTTCTTT
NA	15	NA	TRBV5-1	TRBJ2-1	CASTISVASYNEQFF	TGCGCCAGCACGATTTCGGTAGCCTCCTACAATGAGCAGTTCTTC
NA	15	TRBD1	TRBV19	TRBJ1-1	CASIPRTGGFTEAFF	TGTGCCAGTATCCCCCGGACAGGGGGTTTCACTGAAGCTTTCTTT
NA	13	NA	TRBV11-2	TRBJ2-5	CASSFFEGETQYF	TGTGCCAGCAGCTTCTTTGAGGGAGAGACCCAGTACTTC
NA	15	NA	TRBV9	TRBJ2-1	CASSEDGFTSGEQFF	TGTGCCAGCAGCGAGGACGGATTCACTAGTGGTGAGCAGTTCTTC
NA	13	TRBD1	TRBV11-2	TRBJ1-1	CASTPEGGSEAFF	TGTGCCAGCACTCCAGAAGGGGGCTCTGAAGCTTTCTTT
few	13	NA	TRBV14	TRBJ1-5	CASSQGRDQPQHF	TGTGCCAGCAGCCAAGGGAGGGATCAGCCCCAGCATTTT
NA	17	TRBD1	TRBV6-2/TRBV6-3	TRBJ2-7	CASSYVTGTGLLYEQYF	TGTGCCAGCAGTTACGTCACCGGGACAGGGCTCCTCTACGAGCAGTACTTC
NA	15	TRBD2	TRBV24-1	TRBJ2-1	CATSDQSGLGNEQFF	TGTGCCACCAGTGATCAATCGGGACTAGGGAATGAGCAGTTCTTC
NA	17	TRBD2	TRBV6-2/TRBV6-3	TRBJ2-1	CASSLPNLAGGYNEQFF	TGTGCCAGCAGTCTCCCGAATCTAGCGGGGGGATACAATGAGCAGTTCTTC
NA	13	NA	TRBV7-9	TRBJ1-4	CASSSAGTEKLFF	TGTGCCAGCAGCTCCGCAGGAACCGAAAAACTGTTTTTT
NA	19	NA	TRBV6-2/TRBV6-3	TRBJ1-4	CASSYSPGGHTSTNEKLFF	TGTGCCAGCAGTTACTCGCCGGGGGGCCATACATCAACTAATGAAAAACTGTTTTTT
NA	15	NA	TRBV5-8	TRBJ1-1	CASSGRPRAGGEAFF	TGTGCCAGCAGCGGACGGCCCAGGGCGGGGGGTGAAGCTTTCTTT
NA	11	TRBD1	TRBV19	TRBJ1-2	CAINTGDGYTF	TGTGCCATAAATACAGGGGATGGCTACACCTTC
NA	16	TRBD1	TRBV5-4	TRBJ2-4	CASSRWPRGREYIQYF	TGTGCCAGCAGCAGGTGGCCCAGGGGGCGAGAATACATTCAGTACTTC
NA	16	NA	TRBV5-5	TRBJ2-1	CASSDLRQGGVNEQFF	TGTGCCAGCAGCGATCTTCGTCAGGGTGGCGTCAATGAGCAGTTCTTC
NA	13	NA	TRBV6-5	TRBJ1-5	CASSQQGNQPQHF	TGTGCCAGCAGTCAACAGGGCAATCAGCCCCAGCATTTT
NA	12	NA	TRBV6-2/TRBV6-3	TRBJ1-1	CASSPDRHEAFF	TGTGCCAGCAGCCCCGACAGACATGAAGCTTTCTTT
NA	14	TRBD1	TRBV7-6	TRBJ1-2	CASSPRAGGRGYTF	TGTGCCAGCAGCCCCCGGGCAGGGGGCAGAGGCTACACCTTC
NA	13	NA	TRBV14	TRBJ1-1	CASSNGPNTEAFF	TGTGCCAGCAGCAATGGGCCGAACACTGAAGCTTTCTTT
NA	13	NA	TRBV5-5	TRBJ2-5	CASSLLPQETQYF	TGTGCCAGCAGCTTACTACCGCAAGAGACCCAGTACTTC
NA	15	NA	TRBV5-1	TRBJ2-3	CASSLIGVGSNTQYF	TGCGCCAGCAGCTTGATAGGAGTAGGTAGTAATACGCAGTATTTT
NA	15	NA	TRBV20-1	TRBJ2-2	CSASPGTSYTGELFF	TGCAGTGCTAGTCCCGGGACATCCTACACCGGGGAGCTGTTTTTT
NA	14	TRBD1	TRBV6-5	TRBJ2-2	CATQDRANTGELFF	TGTGCCACTCAGGACAGGGCGAACACCGGGGAGCTGTTTTTT
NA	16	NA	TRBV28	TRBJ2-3	CASTIGGVESTDTQYF	TGTGCCAGCACCATAGGGGGGGTTGAGAGCACAGATACGCAGTATTTT
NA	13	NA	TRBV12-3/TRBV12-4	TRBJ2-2	CASSFAGTGELFF	TGTGCCAGCAGTTTTGCGGGTACCGGGGAGCTGTTTTTT
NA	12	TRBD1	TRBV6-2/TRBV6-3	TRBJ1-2	CASSYQGDGYTF	TGTGCCAGCAGTTACCAGGGGGATGGCTACACCTTC
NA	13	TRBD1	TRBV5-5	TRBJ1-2	CASSIGQGDGYTF	TGTGCCAGCAGCATAGGACAGGGGGATGGCTACACCTTC
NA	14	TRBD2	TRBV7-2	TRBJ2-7	CASSPGGLALEQYF	TGTGCCAGCAGCCCAGGGGGACTAGCCTTGGAGCAGTACTTC
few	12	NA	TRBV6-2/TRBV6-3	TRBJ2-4	CASSSRENIQYF	TGTGCCAGCAGTTCCCGGGAAAACATTCAGTACTTC
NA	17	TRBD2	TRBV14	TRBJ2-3	CASSPYRGGVSTDTQYF	TGTGCCAGCAGCCCCTACCGGGGGGGCGTTAGCACAGATACGCAGTATTTT
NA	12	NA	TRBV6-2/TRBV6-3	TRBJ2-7	CASSSLRYEQYF	TGTGCCAGCAGTTCCCTGCGTTACGAGCAGTACTTC
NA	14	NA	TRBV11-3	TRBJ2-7	CASSPGQGSYEQYF	TGTGCCAGCAGCCCTGGACAAGGATCCTACGAGCAGTACTTC
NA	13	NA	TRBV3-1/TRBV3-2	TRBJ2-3	CASSPAATDTQYF	TGTGCCAGCAGCCCCGCGGCGACAGATACGCAGTATTTT
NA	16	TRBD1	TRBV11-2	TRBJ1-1	CASSLTSLGGSTEAFF	TGTGCCAGCAGCTTAACTTCCTTAGGGGGCTCAACTGAAGCTTTCTTT
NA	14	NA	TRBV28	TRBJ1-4	CASSLLSVNEKLFF	TGTGCCAGCAGTTTATTATCGGTTAATGAAAAACTGTTTTTT
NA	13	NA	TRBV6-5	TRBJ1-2	CASSRGQYYGYTF	TGTGCCAGCAGTAGAGGACAGTACTATGGCTACACCTTC
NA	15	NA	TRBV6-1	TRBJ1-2	CASSDTTRGAGGYTF	TGTGCCAGCAGTGATACTACGCGGGGCGCGGGTGGCTACACCTTC
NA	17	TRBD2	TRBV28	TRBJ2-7	CASTPTPGGSPSYEQYF	TGTGCCAGCACCCCGACCCCCGGGGGGTCGCCCTCCTACGAGCAGTACTTC
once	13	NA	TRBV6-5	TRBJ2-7	CASSHGVTYEQYF	TGTGCCAGCAGCCACGGGGTAACGTACGAGCAGTACTTC